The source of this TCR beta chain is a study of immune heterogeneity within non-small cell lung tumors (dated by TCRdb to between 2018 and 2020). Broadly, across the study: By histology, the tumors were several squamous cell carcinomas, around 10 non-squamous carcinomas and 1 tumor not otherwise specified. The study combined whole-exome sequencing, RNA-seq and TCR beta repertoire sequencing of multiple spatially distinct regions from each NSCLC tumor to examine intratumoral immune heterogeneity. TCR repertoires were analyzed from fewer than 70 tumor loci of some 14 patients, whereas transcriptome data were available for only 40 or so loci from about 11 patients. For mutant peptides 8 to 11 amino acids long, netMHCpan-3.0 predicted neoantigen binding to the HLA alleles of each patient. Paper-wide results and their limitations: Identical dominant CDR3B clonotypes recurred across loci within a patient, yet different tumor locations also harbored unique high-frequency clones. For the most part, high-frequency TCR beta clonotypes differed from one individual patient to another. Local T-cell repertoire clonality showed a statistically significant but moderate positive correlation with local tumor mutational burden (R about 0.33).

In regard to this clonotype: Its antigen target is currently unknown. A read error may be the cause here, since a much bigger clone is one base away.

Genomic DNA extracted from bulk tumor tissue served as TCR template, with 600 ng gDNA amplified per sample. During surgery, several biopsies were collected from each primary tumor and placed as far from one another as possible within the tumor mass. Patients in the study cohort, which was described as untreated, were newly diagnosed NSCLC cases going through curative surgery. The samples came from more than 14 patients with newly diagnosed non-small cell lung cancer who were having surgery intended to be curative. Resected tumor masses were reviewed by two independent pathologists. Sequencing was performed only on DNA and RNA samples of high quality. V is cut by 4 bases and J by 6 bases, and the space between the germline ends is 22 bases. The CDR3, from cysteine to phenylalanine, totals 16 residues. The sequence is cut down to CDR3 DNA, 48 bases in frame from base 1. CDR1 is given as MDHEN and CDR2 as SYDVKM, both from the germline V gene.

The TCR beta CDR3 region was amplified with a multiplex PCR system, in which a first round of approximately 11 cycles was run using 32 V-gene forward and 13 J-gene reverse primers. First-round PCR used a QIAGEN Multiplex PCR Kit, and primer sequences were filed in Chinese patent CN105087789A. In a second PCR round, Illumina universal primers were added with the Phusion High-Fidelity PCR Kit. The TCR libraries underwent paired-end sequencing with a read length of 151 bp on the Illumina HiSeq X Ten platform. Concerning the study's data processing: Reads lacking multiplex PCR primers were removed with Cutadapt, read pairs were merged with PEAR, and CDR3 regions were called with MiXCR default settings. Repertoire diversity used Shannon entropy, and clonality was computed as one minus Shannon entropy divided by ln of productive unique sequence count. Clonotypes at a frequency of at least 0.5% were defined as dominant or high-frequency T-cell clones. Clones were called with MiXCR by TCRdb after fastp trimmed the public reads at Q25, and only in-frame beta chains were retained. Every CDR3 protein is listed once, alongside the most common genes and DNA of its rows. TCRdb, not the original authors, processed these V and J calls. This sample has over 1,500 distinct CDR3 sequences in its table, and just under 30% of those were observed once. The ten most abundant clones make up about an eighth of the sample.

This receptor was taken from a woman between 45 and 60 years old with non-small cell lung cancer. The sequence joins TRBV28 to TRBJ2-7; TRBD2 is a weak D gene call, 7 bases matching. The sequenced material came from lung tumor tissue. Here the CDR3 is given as CASSSQGGGEVCEQYF. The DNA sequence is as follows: TGTGCCAGCAGTTCCCAAGGGGGGGGGGAGGTCTGCGAGCAGTACTTC. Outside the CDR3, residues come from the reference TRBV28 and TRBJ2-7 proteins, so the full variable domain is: DVKVTQSSRYLVKRTGEKVFLECVQDMDHENMFWYRQDPGLGLRLIYFSYDVKMKEKGDIPEGYSVSREKKERFSLILESASTNQTSMYLCASSSQGGGEVCEQYFGPGTRLTVT.